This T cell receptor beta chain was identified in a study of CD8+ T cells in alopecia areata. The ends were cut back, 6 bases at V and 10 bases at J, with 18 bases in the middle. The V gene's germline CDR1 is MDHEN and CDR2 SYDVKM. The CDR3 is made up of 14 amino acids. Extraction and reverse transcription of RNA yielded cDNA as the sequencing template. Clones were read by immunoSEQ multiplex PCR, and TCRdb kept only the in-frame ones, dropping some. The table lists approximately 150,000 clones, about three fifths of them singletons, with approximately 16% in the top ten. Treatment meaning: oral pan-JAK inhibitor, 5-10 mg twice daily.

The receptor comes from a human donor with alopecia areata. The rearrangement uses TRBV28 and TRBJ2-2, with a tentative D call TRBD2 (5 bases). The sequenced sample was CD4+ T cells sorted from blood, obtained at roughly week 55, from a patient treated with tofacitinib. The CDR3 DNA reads TGTGCCAGCAGAACAGCCCGGACTTTCTCGGAGCTGTTTTTT. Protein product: CASRTARTFSELFF.